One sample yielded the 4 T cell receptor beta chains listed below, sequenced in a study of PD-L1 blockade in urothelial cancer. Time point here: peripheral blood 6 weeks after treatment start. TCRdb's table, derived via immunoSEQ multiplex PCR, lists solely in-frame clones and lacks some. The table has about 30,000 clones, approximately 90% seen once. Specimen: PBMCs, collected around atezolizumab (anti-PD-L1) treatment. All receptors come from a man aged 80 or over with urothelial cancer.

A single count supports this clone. The CDR3 region has the DNA TGCGCCAGCAGTCAATGGACAGGGGGTTTCTATGGCTACACCTTC. It encodes CASSQWTGGFYGYTF. V usage is TRBV23-1 and J usage is TRBJ1-2; 10 bases line up with TRBD1. TRBV23-1 is known as an ORF, though its function is uncertain. V lost 1 base, J lost 4 bases, and 3 bases stayed unmatched. The CDR3 loop spans 15 amino acids.

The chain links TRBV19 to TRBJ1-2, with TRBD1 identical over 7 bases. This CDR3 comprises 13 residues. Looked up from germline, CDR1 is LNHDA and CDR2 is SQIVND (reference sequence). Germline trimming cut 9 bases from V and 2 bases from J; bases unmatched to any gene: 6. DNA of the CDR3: TGTGCCAGCGGGGACAGAGCAAACTATGGCTACACCTTC. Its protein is CASGDRANYGYTF. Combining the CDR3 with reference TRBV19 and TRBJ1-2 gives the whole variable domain DGGITQSPKYLFRKEGQNVTLSCEQNLNHDAMYWYRQDPGQGLRLIYYSQIVNDFQKGDIAEGYSVSREKKESFPLTVTSAQKNPTAFYLCASGDRANYGYTFGSGTRLTVV.

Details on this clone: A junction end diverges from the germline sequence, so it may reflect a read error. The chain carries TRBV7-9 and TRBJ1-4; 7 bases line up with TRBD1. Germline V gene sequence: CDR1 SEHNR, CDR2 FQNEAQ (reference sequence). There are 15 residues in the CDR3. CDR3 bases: TGCGCCAGCAGCCAGACAGGGTACACTAATGAAAAACTGTTTTTT. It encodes CASSQTGYTNEKLFF. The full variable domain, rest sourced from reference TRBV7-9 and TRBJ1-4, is DTGVSQNPRHKITKRGQNVTFRCDPISEHNRLYWYRQTLGQGPEFLTYFQNEAQLEKSRLLSDRFSAERPKGSFSTLEIQRTEQGDSAMYLCASSQTGYTNEKLFFGSGTQLSVL.

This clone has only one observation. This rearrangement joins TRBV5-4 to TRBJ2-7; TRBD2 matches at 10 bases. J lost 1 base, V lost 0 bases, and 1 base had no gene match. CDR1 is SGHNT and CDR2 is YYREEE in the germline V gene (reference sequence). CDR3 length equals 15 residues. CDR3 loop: CASSLELAGSYEQYF. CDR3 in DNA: TGTGCCAGCAGCTTGGAACTAGCGGGATCCTACGAGCAGTACTTC.